The present TCR beta chain was sequenced within a study of T cell responses to AZD1222 COVID-19 vaccine. Study-wide findings and caveats: Females made up more of the donors, who were largely white British, and clonal diversity may have come out too low. Vaccine-associated CD4 TCRs ranged over spike, dominating at 160-218 and 743-854.

Here immunoSEQ multiplex PCR was the method, and the copy in TCRdb shows in-frame clones only, minus some. The sample consists of roughly 110,000 clones, roughly 88% of them appearing once. As regards this clone: Its antigen is currently unknown.

The sample was peripheral blood, taken 28 days after the second AZD1222 dose. The TCR originated in an adult who received the AZD1222 COVID-19 vaccine.

In nucleotides, the CDR3 is TGTGCCAGCGTACGGCTGCAGAACACTGAAGCTTTCTTT. Translating gives CASVRLQNTEAFF. The V call is TRBV6-6, the J call TRBJ1-1; no reliable D call. CDR1 and CDR2 (germline): MNHNY, SVGAGI (reference sequence). The length of the CDR3 is 13 residues. The V end lost 8 bases, the J end lost 1 base, and 11 bases lay between the germline ends.